One T cell receptor beta chain is described in this entry. Its antigen is not known. Per germline, CDR1 MDHEN and CDR2 SYDVKM. CDR3 length equals 16 residues. Trimming pared 4 bases from V and 0 bases from J, leaving 13 bases between. Produced via immunoSEQ multiplex PCR; TCRdb's table is partial and in-frame only. The sample lists about 43,000 clones, around nine tenths occurring once. This sample is part of a study of T cells in localized non-small cell lung cancer. Notes on the study in general: Since sequencing was restricted to only one region of the tumor, intratumor heterogeneity remains a possibility. Appearances in adjacent lung were noted for a median 57 of the top 100 tumor clones.

The source was PBMCs, collected before any cancer treatment. The chain couples TRBV28 to TRBJ1-3; D is uncertain. This sequence was found in a woman between 40 and 69 years old with stage II lung adenocarcinoma. CDR3: CASSSYILSSGNTIYF. The CDR3 coding sequence is TGTGCCAGCAGTTCCTATATCCTGAGCTCTGGAAACACCATATATTTT.